The 29 T cell receptor beta chains below were found in one sample sequenced in a study of T cell repertoires in cytomegalovirus infection. The antigens for these receptors are not known. TCRdb re-called the reads through MiXCR, storing one row per CDR3 protein. The table has roughly 100,000 distinct CDR3 sequences, under 45% seen once; the top ten hold just under 75%. Material: CD8+ T cells from cultured PBMCs, obtained from culture after CMV antigen stimulation. These receptors originate from a human donor in good health (CMV status not recorded). Some clones in this sample may be carry-over from other donors' samples.

This clonotype was counted a few times. This rearrangement joins TRBV12-3 or TRBV12-4 to TRBJ2-5, with 9 bases aligning to TRBD1. This CDR3 has 14 amino acids. J was trimmed by 5 bases and V by 6 bases; bases with no gene match: 7. CDR3 region: CASSPGQGRETQYF. The CDR3 DNA sequence: TGTGCCAGCAGCCCCGGACAGGGGAGGGAGACCCAGTACTTC.

The chain links TRBV7-2 to TRBJ2-7, with 11 bases aligning to TRBD2. The germline V gene encodes CDR1 SGHTA and CDR2 FQGNSA. The CDR3 totals 15 residues. V dropped 5 bases and J dropped 6; count of bases not matched to a gene: 9. The CDR3 spells CASSPGLAGNLEQYF. The DNA for the CDR3 is TGTGCCAGCAGCCCAGGACTAGCGGGTAACCTCGAGCAGTACTTC.

The genes are TRBV2 and TRBJ2-7; TRBD1 matches 9 bases. Trimming took 3 bases from V and 4 from J; bases not matched to a gene: 7. CDR1 is SNHLY and CDR2 is FYNNEI in the germline V gene. This CDR3 is 15 amino acids long. The CDR3 sequence is CASSEGQGRVYEQYF. For the CDR3, the DNA is TGTGCCAGCAGTGAGGGACAGGGAAGAGTTTACGAGCAGTACTTC. Using reference TRBV2 and TRBJ2-7 for the parts outside the CDR3, the full variable domain is EPEVTQTPSHQVTQMGQEVILRCVPISNHLYFYWYRQILGQKVEFLVSFYNNEISEKSEIFDDQFSVERPDGSNFTLKIRSTKLEDSAMYFCASSEGQGRVYEQYFGPGTRLTVT.

This clonotype was picked up a small number of times. The V and J genes are TRBV11-2 and TRBJ2-7; D remains ambiguous. V gave up 0 bases and J gave up 2 bases, with 14 bases separating them. The germline V gene has CDR1 SGHAT and CDR2 FQNNGV. The CDR3 has 16 residues. CDR3 sequence: CASSLETPRTPYEQYF. Written as DNA, the CDR3 is TGTGCCAGCAGCTTAGAGACTCCTAGAACCCCCTACGAGCAGTACTTC. The full variable domain, completed using reference TRBV11-2 and TRBJ2-7, is EAGVAQSPRYKIIEKRQSVAFWCNPISGHATLYWYQQILGQGPKLLIQFQNNGVVDDSQLPKDRFSAERLKGVDSTLKIQPAKLEDSAVYLCASSLETPRTPYEQYFGPGTRLTVT.

This clonotype was picked up a small number of times. The chain recombines TRBV7-9 with TRBJ2-2; D is unresolved. Trimming stripped 2 bases from V and 6 bases from J, with 13 bases between. CDR1 is SEHNR, CDR2 FQNEAQ, per germline (reference sequence). The CDR3 has 15 residues. The CDR3 loop reads CASSLLPQDAGELFF. The CDR3 DNA sequence: TGTGCCAGCAGCTTATTGCCCCAAGACGCCGGGGAGCTGTTTTTT.

This chain connects TRBV30 to TRBJ2-7; TRBD1 is a possible D gene (6 bases). The CDR3 runs 14 residues. Looked up from germline, CDR1 is GTSNPN and CDR2 is SVGIG (reference sequence). Trimming removed 4 bases from V and 0 bases from J, with 13 bases in between. The CDR3 reads CAWKDSRSSYEQYF. CDR3 DNA sequence: TGTGCCTGGAAGGACAGCCGAAGCTCCTACGAGCAGTACTTC.

This clonotype was picked up many times. The chain has TRBV12-3 or TRBV12-4 and TRBJ2-3; D is perhaps TRBD2 (6 bases). The CDR3 length is 16 residues. Between the trimmed V and J ends, which lost 1 base and 1 base, there was a span of 12 bases. DNA for the CDR3: TGTGCCAGCAGTTTAGGGGCGGGGTGGGGCACAGATACGCAGTATTTT. It encodes CASSLGAGWGTDTQYF.

V gene TRBV7-4 combines with J gene TRBJ1-1; D possibly corresponds to TRBD1 (5 bases). V lost 4 bases to trimming and J lost 9 bases, with 18 bases between them. Germline assignment: CDR1 SGHVT and CDR2 SQSDAQ. The CDR3 is 14 amino acids. The CDR3 sequence: CASSSTLNRTKAFF. The CDR3 nucleotides read TGTGCCAGCAGCTCCACCCTTAACAGGACTAAAGCTTTCTTT.

This clonotype has only a few counts. V and J are TRBV2 and TRBJ1-1, with D tentatively TRBD1 (6 bases). The germline V gene has CDR1 SNHLY and CDR2 FYNNEI. There are 16 residues in the CDR3. V was pared by 5 bases and J by 1 base, with 17 bases between. As DNA, the CDR3 is TGTGCCAGCAGTCCAACGGGACAAGGAAGGAACACTGAAGCTTTCTTT. It codes for CASSPTGQGRNTEAFF.

This chain connects TRBV18 to TRBJ2-2; D remains unclear. V lost 5 bases, J lost 7 bases, and 23 bases lay in between. Germline assignment: CDR1 KGHSH and CDR2 LQKENI. The CDR3 is 17 residues long. The CDR3 here is CASSFPTTEGFVGELFF. The CDR3 nucleotides read TGTGCCAGCTCATTTCCGACCACAGAAGGATTTGTCGGGGAGCTGTTTTTT. Full variable domain (outside the CDR3, taken from reference TRBV18 and TRBJ2-2): NAGVMQNPRHLVRRRGQEARLRCSPMKGHSHVYWYRQLPEEGLKFMVYLQKENIIDESGMPKERFSAEFPKEGPSILRIQQVVRGDSAAYFCASSFPTTEGFVGELFFGEGSRLTVL.

The chain couples TRBV7-8 to TRBJ2-7; no clear D. CDR3 length: 15 amino acids. Germline lookup yields CDR1 SGHVS and CDR2 FQNEAQ. The V and J ends lost 2 bases and 2 bases respectively, with 13 bases between them. The CDR3 DNA reads as TGTGCCAGCAGCTTACTTTCGGCTGCCCCCTACGAGCAGTACTTC. Translating gives CASSLLSAAPYEQYF.

In this sample, this clonotype turned up many times. The V call is TRBV12-3 or TRBV12-4, the J call TRBJ2-1; D is undetermined. This CDR3 spans 12 amino acids. V was clipped by 3 bases and J by 3 bases, with 3 bases between them. The DNA of the CDR3 is TGTGCCAGCAGTTTGGACTACAATGAGCAGTTCTTC. This encodes CASSLDYNEQFF.

This clonotype was detected a few times. The genes are TRBV7-8 and TRBJ2-4, with a tentative D call TRBD1 (5 bases). V dropped 1 base and J dropped 2 bases, with 15 bases sitting between them. This CDR3 is 17 amino acids long. CDR1 and CDR2 (germline): SGHVS, FQNEAQ. The CDR3 protein is CASSLGGRVASKNIQYF. DNA for the CDR3: TGTGCCAGCAGCTTAGGTGGCAGGGTGGCCTCCAAAAACATTCAGTACTTC.

The V and J genes are TRBV5-1 and TRBJ2-7; no definite D call. Germline CDR1 is SGHRS and CDR2 is YFSETQ. The CDR3 is made up of 12 amino acids. V lost 0 bases to trimming and J lost 5 bases, with 6 bases between them. In DNA, the CDR3 is TGCGCCAGCAGCTTGGGTTCCGACGAGCAGTACTTC. Its translation is CASSLGSDEQYF.

The J gene is TRBJ1-6, the V gene TRBV19, with D perhaps matching TRBD1 (5 bases). This CDR3 has 13 amino acids. Germline CDR1 LNHDA, CDR2 SQIVND (reference sequence). The V end lost 6 bases, the J end lost 9 bases, and 12 bases lay between the germline ends. CDR3 region: CASSPEGISPLHF. The CDR3 DNA is TGTGCCAGTAGCCCTGAGGGGATTTCACCCCTCCACTTT.

CDR3 coding DNA: TGTGCCAGCAGTCCGGGACAGGGGGTCGGGGAGCTGTTTTTT. It codes for CASSPGQGVGELFF. V usage is TRBV2 and J usage is TRBJ2-2; 11 nucleotides align to TRBD1. The CDR3 has 14 residues. Germline lookup yields CDR1 SNHLY and CDR2 FYNNEI. The V and J ends lost 5 bases and 7 bases, in that order; junction bases with no gene match: 3.

This clonotype was recorded many times. The gene calls are TRBV7-6 and TRBJ2-7; 8 bases agree with TRBD2. Germline CDR1 reads SGHVS; CDR2 reads FNYEAQ. V gave up 3 bases and J gave up 5 bases; unmatched junction bases: 6. The CDR3 length is 14 residues. As DNA, the CDR3 is TGTGCCAGCAGCTTCGCGGGGGGTACGAACGAGCAGTACTTC. Its protein is CASSFAGGTNEQYF. The whole variable domain, remainder taken from reference TRBV7-6 and TRBJ2-7, is GAGVSQSPRYKVTKRGQDVALRCDPISGHVSLYWYRQALGQGPEFLTYFNYEAQQDKSGLPNDRFSAERPEGSISTLTIQRTEQRDSAMYRCASSFAGGTNEQYFGPGTRLTVT.

This chain joins TRBV6-4 and TRBJ2-3, with 11 bases that match TRBD2. V gave up 3 bases and J gave up 0 bases; unmatched junction bases: 5. CDR3 size: 17 residues. CDR1 and CDR2 from the germline V gene are MRHNA and SNTAGT. The DNA for the CDR3 is TGTGCCAGCAGTGATCTAGCGGGGGGACCTAGCACAGATACGCAGTATTTT. This translates into CASSDLAGGPSTDTQYF.

This clonotype has at least ten counts. J is TRBJ2-5 and V is TRBV7-2; TRBD1 matches 9 bases. Germline V gives CDR1 SGHTA, CDR2 FQGNSA. With V trimmed by 5 bases and J by 3 bases, 7 bases remained unmatched. The CDR3 consists of 15 residues. This chain's CDR3 is CASSPRQGEKETQYF. The CDR3 DNA sequence: TGTGCCAGCAGCCCCCGACAGGGGGAGAAAGAGACCCAGTACTTC.

The chain has TRBV5-3 and TRBJ1-6, with 7 bases identical to TRBD1. TRBV5-3 qualifies as an ORF whose function is uncertain. The J segment lost 9 bases and the V segment lost 8 bases, leaving 11 bases of the junction unmatched. This CDR3 has 14 residues. CDR3 bases: TGTGCCAGCAGCATGACAGGGTCAGGTTCACCCCTCCACTTT. As protein: CASSMTGSGSPLHF.

The rearrangement links TRBV12-3 or TRBV12-4 to TRBJ2-5, with 7 bases aligning to TRBD1. Trimming took 2 bases from V and 3 from J; bases not matched to a gene: 6. There are 15 residues in the CDR3. CDR3 sequence (DNA): TGTGCCAGCAGTTTAAGGGGGACAGCCGAAGAGACCCAGTACTTC. Residues: CASSLRGTAEETQYF.

V usage is TRBV7-2 and J usage is TRBJ2-1, with 8 nucleotides matching TRBD2. CDR3 length: 15 residues. The V gene's germline CDR1 is SGHTA and CDR2 FQGNSA. Trimming took 5 bases from V and 6 from J; bases not matched to a gene: 9. CDR3 in DNA: TGTGCCAGCAGCATCTGGACTAGCATAAGCAATGAGCAGTTCTTC. Translation: CASSIWTSISNEQFF.

J is TRBJ1-5 and V is TRBV12-3 or TRBV12-4; the match to TRBD1 covers 9 bases. The V gene end was trimmed by 6 bases and the J gene end by 2 bases; junction bases not matched to a gene: 2. The CDR3 totals 14 residues. CDR3 coding DNA: TGTGCCAGCAGGGGACAGGGCGGCAATCAGCCCCAGCATTTT. Translation gives CASRGQGGNQPQHF.

The rearrangement uses TRBV27 and TRBJ1-2; possibly TRBD1 for D (5 bases). V shed 2 bases and J shed 6 bases, with 16 bases lying between them. The V gene's germline CDR1 is MNHEY and CDR2 SMNVEV (reference sequence). This CDR3 has 15 residues. CDR3 region: CASSLLGHTVDGYTF. CDR3 DNA: TGTGCCAGCAGTTTACTCGGACATACTGTGGATGGCTACACCTTC.

The count of this clonotype is one. The chain joins TRBV4-1 to TRBJ1-6, with 10 bases identical to TRBD1. The CDR3 is made up of 14 amino acids. From germline, CDR1 is MGHRA and CDR2 YSYEKL. The trim removed 3 bases at V and 8 bases at J, leaving 1 base unmatched. CDR3 DNA sequence: TGCGCCAGCAGCCACGGACAGGGGGATTCACCCCTCCACTTT. As protein: CASSHGQGDSPLHF.

A few counts support this clonotype. The chain has TRBV7-2 and TRBJ1-1; the D is unclear. The CDR3 runs 13 residues. CDR1 SGHTA and CDR2 FQGNSA come from the germline V gene. The V gene lost 2 bases and the J gene lost 4 bases, with 8 bases spanning the gap. The DNA of the CDR3 is TGTGCCAGCAGCTTAAACAAGTTCACTGAAGCTTTCTTT. Translating gives CASSLNKFTEAFF.

The V call is TRBV7-8, the J call TRBJ2-1; 15 bases match TRBD2. CDR3 length: 16 residues. Germline lookup yields CDR1 SGHVS and CDR2 FQNEAQ. The V gene end was trimmed by 4 bases and the J gene end by 4 bases; junction bases not matched to a gene: 2. This CDR3 reads CASSYGLAGGYNEQFF. CDR3 coding DNA: TGTGCCAGCAGCTATGGACTAGCGGGGGGGTACAATGAGCAGTTCTTC.

This clonotype was counted once. A much larger clone is a single base away; this may be a read error. V usage is TRBV7-2 and J usage is TRBJ1-1, with unresolved D. Germline V gene lookup returns CDR1 SGHTA and CDR2 FQGNSA. Trimming took 1 base from V and 3 from J, leaving 6 bases between them. The CDR3 is made up of 13 amino acids. In nucleotides, the CDR3 is TGTGCCAGCAGCTTAGGTTCACACACTGAAGCTTTCTTT. This encodes CASSLGSHTEAFF.

This clonotype has a count of ten or more. The gene calls are TRBV19 and TRBJ1-1; possible D gene TRBD1, 5 bases. Germline CDR1 reads LNHDA; CDR2 reads SQIVND (reference sequence). V lost 8 bases to trimming and J lost 2 bases, with 15 bases between them. This CDR3 has 14 amino acids. CDR3 sequence reads: CASGKTAQNTEAFF. The CDR3 coding sequence is TGTGCCAGTGGCAAGACAGCTCAAAACACTGAAGCTTTCTTT.